This TCR beta chain was found in a study of T cell repertoires in cytomegalovirus infection. Background on the study: An indication of both CMV infection and matching HLA type came from public TCR beta signatures. Study observations and caveats: The ex vivo response showed dominance by HLA-C-restricted CMV-specific TCR beta clonotypes.

The CDR3 has 14 residues. The junction had 9 bases not matched to a gene; V was cut back by 5 bases and J by 5 bases. Germline CDR1 SQVTM, CDR2 ANQGSEA. Details on this clonotype: Its antigen is undetermined.

One entry per CDR3 protein, called by TCRdb with MiXCR from the reads. This table has around 800,000 distinct CDR3 sequences, about 33% appearing once. The gene calls are TRBV29-1 and TRBJ1-5; 7 positions match TRBD1. This TCR derives from a human donor in good health (CMV status not recorded). Some clones in this sample may be carry-over from other donors' samples. The sequences come from cultured CD8+ T cells from PBMCs, collected from culture after CMV antigen stimulation. The CDR3 DNA reads TGCAGCGTTCTCCAGGGGGAGATTGATCAGCCCCAGCATTTT. Amino acid sequence: CSVLQGEIDQPQHF.